A selection of T cell receptor beta chains follows, all from one sample in a study of blood T cell repertoires in COVID-19. TCRdb's copy holds only in-frame clones and misses some; the assay was immunoSEQ multiplex PCR. The sample holds roughly 120,000 clones, about four fifths seen once. The sequencing sample was made of peripheral blood. Receptors were obtained from an older woman with acute or convalescent COVID-19. The CDR3 runs from the conserved cysteine through the conserved F or W. A D gene is named only where the DNA matches it firmly. Not all rows give a size; the values are once, few, many and, for expanded clones, a class.

once,NA,TRBV7-2,TRBJ2-3,CASSLVASGTDTQYF,TGTGCCAGCAGCTTAGTCGCTAGCGGCACAGATACGCAGTATTTT
NA,NA,TRBV7-9,TRBJ1-6,CASSSWGSDSPLHF,TGTGCCAGCAGCTCGTGGGGTAGCGATTCACCCCTCCACTTT
NA,TRBD1,TRBV15,TRBJ1-5,CATSRPRTGGPYSGNQPQHF,TGTGCCACCAGCAGACCCAGGACAGGGGGCCCTTATAGCGGGAATCAGCCCCAGCATTTT
NA,NA,TRBV6-5,TRBJ1-1,CASYPPEGTEAFF,TGTGCCAGCTACCCCCCTGAGGGCACTGAAGCTTTCTTT
once,NA,TRBV7-3,TRBJ1-1,CASRGSGTEAFF,TGTGCCAGCAGGGGCTCCGGCACTGAAGCTTTCTTT
NA,NA,TRBV6-5,TRBJ2-1,CASGSGVPSYNEQFF,TGTGCCAGCGGGTCAGGGGTACCCTCCTACAATGAGCAGTTCTTC
NA,TRBD1,TRBV6-6,TRBJ1-3,CASSYGTVDGNTIYF,TGTGCCAGCAGTTACGGGACAGTTGATGGAAACACCATATATTTT
NA,NA,TRBV11-2,TRBJ2-5,CASSPQGGETQYF,TGTGCCAGCAGCCCACAGGGGGGGGAGACCCAGTACTTC
NA,TRBD2,TRBV4-2,TRBJ2-5,CASSQGISGAPGETQYF,TGTGCCAGCAGCCAAGGGATTAGCGGGGCGCCGGGAGAGACCCAGTACTTC
NA,NA,TRBV5-4,TRBJ2-2,CASSLSGTNTGELFF,TGTGCCAGCAGCTTGTCGGGGACGAACACCGGGGAGCTGTTTTTT
NA,NA,TRBV7-3,TRBJ2-2,CASSLEANTGELFF,TGTGCCAGCAGCTTAGAGGCGAACACCGGGGAGCTGTTTTTT
NA,NA,TRBV11-1,TRBJ2-7,CASRRGGGSYEQYF,TGTGCCAGCAGGCGTGGAGGGGGCAGTTACGAGCAGTACTTC
NA,NA,TRBV5-5,TRBJ1-2,CASSLTPGAFYGYTF,TGTGCCAGCAGCTTGACTCCGGGAGCCTTCTATGGCTACACCTTC
NA,NA,TRBV19,TRBJ1-4,CASSLGAAGLGRKLFF,TGTGCCAGTAGTCTCGGCGCTGCAGGGTTGGGTCGAAAACTGTTTTTT
NA,NA,TRBV11-2,TRBJ2-1,CASSPRPDWDEQFF,TGTGCCAGCAGCCCCCGCCCGGACTGGGATGAGCAGTTCTTC
NA,NA,TRBV12-5,TRBJ1-1,CASGPYLDTEAFF,TGTGCTAGTGGTCCCTATCTCGACACTGAAGCTTTCTTT
NA,NA,TRBV7-6,TRBJ2-5,CASSLELGAGGETQYF,TGTGCCAGCAGCTTAGAGCTAGGAGCTGGGGGGGAGACCCAGTACTTC
NA,NA,TRBV30,TRBJ1-5,CAWSQQVDQPQHF,TGTGCCTGGAGTCAACAGGTGGATCAGCCCCAGCATTTT
NA,NA,TRBV5-6,TRBJ1-1,CASSPQRTGAFF,TGTGCCAGCAGCCCCCAGCGAACGGGGGCTTTCTTT
NA,TRBD1,TRBV6-5,TRBJ1-2,CASSYSRQGTGYGYTF,TGTGCCAGCAGTTACTCCCGACAGGGCACTGGGTATGGCTACACCTTC
NA,NA,TRBV5-1,TRBJ1-5,CASSSTTGKGQPQHF,TGCGCCAGCAGCTCCACTACAGGTAAAGGTCAGCCCCAGCATTTT
NA,NA,TRBV5-1,TRBJ2-3,CASSLDGGPSTDTQYF,TGCGCCAGCAGCTTGGATGGGGGCCCTAGCACAGATACGCAGTATTTT
NA,NA,TRBV7-9,TRBJ2-1,CASSEGVPYNEQFF,TGTGCCAGCAGCGAAGGGGTACCCTACAATGAGCAGTTCTTC
many,TRBD2,TRBV6-4,TRBJ2-5,CASSAVAGAQETQYF,TGTGCCAGCAGTGCGGTAGCGGGGGCTCAAGAGACCCAGTACTTC
NA,NA,TRBV6-5,TRBJ2-3,CASSSREEAQYF,TGTGCCAGCAGTTCGAGGGAGGAGGCGCAGTATTTT
NA,TRBD1,TRBV18,TRBJ2-7,CASSPGTGDHEQYF,TGTGCCAGCTCACCAGGGACAGGGGACCACGAGCAGTACTTC
once,NA,TRBV11-1,TRBJ2-1,CASSFDSPSYNEQFF,TGTGCCAGCAGCTTCGACTCTCCCTCCTACAATGAGCAGTTCTTC